Listed below are T cell receptor beta chains from one sample, sequenced in a study of blood T cells in healthy people across ages. One entry per CDR3 protein, called by TCRdb with MiXCR from the 5' RACE reads. The sample carries around 800,000 distinct CDR3 sequences, about 26% recorded once. The sample also formed part of further work on T cells of mothers and their children.

Sequencing was performed on blood. All receptors come from a boy younger than 18 in good health. CDR3s leave out the opening cysteine and the closing phenylalanine or tryptophan. Clone size is not always given. Where it is, it says once, few, many or a class for expanded clones.

CDR3: ASSRDFRSSYEQY
size: -
V: TRBV5-1
J: TRBJ2-7

CDR3: SVELVGRERTDTQY
size: few
V: TRBV29-1
J: TRBJ2-3

CDR3: ASSSTGGVDYEQY
size: -
V: TRBV6-1
J: TRBJ2-7

CDR3: SASKIALTGEQY
size: once
V: TRBV20-1
J: TRBJ2-7

CDR3: ASSEDRAAGDGYT
size: -
V: TRBV2
J: TRBJ1-2

CDR3: SARDRLAGVDEQY
size: -
V: TRBV20-1
J: TRBJ2-7

CDR3: ASTAGGANQPQH
size: few
V: TRBV28
J: TRBJ1-5

CDR3: ASSAGGRVSYT
size: -
V: TRBV12-3/TRBV12-4
J: TRBJ1-2

CDR3: ASSPGKGEGTVELF
size: once
V: TRBV4-1
J: TRBJ2-2

CDR3: AWNRGAGYT
size: -
V: TRBV30
J: TRBJ1-2

CDR3: SARAVGGSNQPQH
size: -
V: TRBV20-1
J: TRBJ1-5

CDR3: ASSLPAGNTIY
size: -
V: TRBV12-3/TRBV12-4
J: TRBJ1-3

CDR3: AISGSLYSSYEQY
size: -
V: TRBV10-3
J: TRBJ2-7

CDR3: AISQTLYEQY
size: few
V: TRBV10-3
J: TRBJ2-7

CDR3: ASSLRQRMGNTIY
size: -
V: TRBV12-3/TRBV12-4
J: TRBJ1-3

CDR3: ASGAREGDTQY
size: -
V: TRBV9
J: TRBJ2-3

CDR3: ASSLFGLAGATDTQY
size: -
V: TRBV12-3/TRBV12-4
J: TRBJ2-3

CDR3: SAAGGGSYGYT
size: -
V: TRBV29-1
J: TRBJ1-2

CDR3: GARGGGTGNQPQH
size: few
V: TRBV20-1
J: TRBJ1-5

CDR3: ASSRTLESYGYT
size: -
V: TRBV7-8
J: TRBJ1-2

CDR3: ASIKGQGNQPQH
size: -
V: TRBV6-2/TRBV6-3
J: TRBJ1-5

CDR3: ASSENSWGSLDNEQF
size: -
V: TRBV2
J: TRBJ2-1